The rows below give T cell receptor beta chains drawn from one sample of a study of blood T cell repertoires in COVID-19. The method was immunoSEQ multiplex PCR; TCRdb's version includes in-frame clones alone and lacks a portion of them. Altogether around 150,000 clones are present, about 88% being singletons, with the ten largest covering roughly 0.95%. Material for sequencing was peripheral blood. The source of these receptors is a man between 18 and 35 years old with acute or convalescent COVID-19. Each CDR3 is given with its conserved first and last residue. The order of the fields is D gene, clone size, V gene, J gene, CDR3 protein, CDR3 DNA. D genes are given only for firm matches. Rows may omit the clone size; those that give it use once, few, many or a size class.

D: TRBD1
size: once
V: TRBV24-1
J: TRBJ1-5
CDR3: CATQGQGDNQPQHF
DNA: TGTGCCACACAGGGACAGGGTGACAATCAGCCCCAGCATTTT

D: -
size: -
V: TRBV4-1
J: TRBJ2-7
CDR3: CASSQDPREQYF
DNA: TGCGCCAGCAGCCAAGACCCTCGGGAGCAGTACTTC

D: -
size: -
V: TRBV30
J: TRBJ1-1
CDR3: CAWSLIELNTEAFF
DNA: TGTGCCTGGAGCCTAATTGAGTTGAACACTGAAGCTTTCTTT

D: -
size: -
V: TRBV6-6
J: TRBJ2-7
CDR3: CASSFKGGEQYF
DNA: TGTGCCAGCAGTTTCAAGGGAGGCGAGCAGTACTTC

D: TRBD2
size: -
V: TRBV6-2/TRBV6-3
J: TRBJ2-3
CDR3: CASSYPPSGVTDTQYF
DNA: TGTGCCAGCAGTTACCCCCCTAGCGGGGTCACAGATACGCAGTATTTT

D: TRBD2
size: few
V: TRBV7-9
J: TRBJ2-7
CDR3: CASSGRSGGRYEQYF
DNA: TGTGCCAGCAGCGGACGTAGCGGGGGCAGGTACGAGCAGTACTTC

D: -
size: -
V: TRBV28
J: TRBJ1-5
CDR3: CASSLMRGTGNQPQHF
DNA: TGTGCCAGCAGTTTAATGCGAGGAACTGGCAATCAGCCCCAGCATTTT

D: TRBD1
size: -
V: TRBV9
J: TRBJ1-1
CDR3: CASSPRGTENTEAFF
DNA: TGTGCCAGCAGCCCCAGAGGGACAGAGAACACTGAAGCTTTCTTT

D: -
size: -
V: TRBV29-1
J: TRBJ1-2
CDR3: CSDADSYGYTF
DNA: TGCAGCGACGCAGACAGCTATGGCTATACCTTC

D: -
size: -
V: TRBV7-3
J: TRBJ2-6
CDR3: CASSFGQFSGANVLTF
DNA: TGTGCCAGCAGCTTCGGACAATTCTCTGGGGCCAACGTCCTGACTTTC

D: TRBD2
size: -
V: TRBV9
J: TRBJ2-7
CDR3: CASSVGAGTRVYEQYF
DNA: TGTGCCAGCAGCGTAGGGGCCGGGACTAGAGTCTACGAGCAGTACTTC

D: TRBD1
size: -
V: TRBV6-6
J: TRBJ2-5
CDR3: CASRPLGQDQETQYF
DNA: TGTGCCAGCAGACCCCTAGGACAGGATCAAGAGACCCAGTACTTC

D: TRBD2
size: -
V: TRBV10-2
J: TRBJ2-7
CDR3: CASSESSGGAAYEQYF
DNA: TGCGCCAGCAGTGAATCTAGCGGGGGGGCCGCCTACGAGCAGTACTTC

D: TRBD1
size: -
V: TRBV12-5
J: TRBJ1-1
CDR3: CASGSHRGSNTEAFF
DNA: TGTGCTAGTGGTTCCCACAGGGGCTCGAACACTGAAGCTTTCTTT

D: -
size: -
V: TRBV15
J: TRBJ2-1
CDR3: CATSRARGGFDNEQFF
DNA: TGTGCCACCAGCAGAGCCAGGGGAGGGTTCGACAATGAGCAGTTCTTC

D: TRBD1
size: -
V: TRBV11-2
J: TRBJ2-1
CDR3: CASSLAGQGSFAFF
DNA: TGTGCCAGCAGCTTAGCGGGACAGGGGTCGTTTGCGTTCTTC

D: -
size: -
V: TRBV7-7
J: TRBJ2-5
CDR3: CASSRQRRDQETQYF
DNA: TGTGCCAGCAGCAGACAGAGAAGGGACCAAGAGACCCAGTACTTC

D: TRBD1
size: -
V: TRBV6-5
J: TRBJ2-5
CDR3: CASSTYRGRETQYF
DNA: TGTGCCAGCAGTACTTACAGGGGTCGAGAGACCCAGTACTTC

D: -
size: few
V: TRBV19
J: TRBJ1-2
CDR3: CASSIDPGYYGYTF
DNA: TGTGCCAGTAGTATAGACCCAGGGTACTATGGCTACACCTTC

D: -
size: -
V: TRBV6-1
J: TRBJ1-2
CDR3: CASSERSTLGYTF
DNA: TGTGCCAGCAGTGAGAGGAGTACCCTAGGCTACACCTTC

D: TRBD2
size: -
V: TRBV4-1
J: TRBJ2-2
CDR3: CASSQTSGGASGELFF
DNA: TGCGCCAGCAGCCAGACTAGCGGGGGGGCTAGCGGGGAGCTGTTTTTT

D: -
size: -
V: TRBV19
J: TRBJ2-1
CDR3: CATRAGANEQFF
DNA: TGTGCCACTCGCGCGGGGGCCAATGAGCAGTTCTTC

D: TRBD1
size: -
V: TRBV4-1
J: TRBJ2-7
CDR3: CASSQVGDSATYEQYF
DNA: TGCGCCAGCAGCCAAGTAGGGGACAGCGCGACCTACGAGCAGTACTTC

D: -
size: -
V: TRBV7-9
J: TRBJ1-1
CDR3: CASTDKNTEAFF
DNA: TGTGCCAGCACAGACAAGAACACTGAAGCTTTCTTT

D: -
size: once
V: TRBV29-1
J: TRBJ1-2
CDR3: CSVLADNYGYTF
DNA: TGCAGCGTTCTTGCAGATAATTATGGCTACACCTTC

D: TRBD1
size: -
V: TRBV4-1
J: TRBJ2-7
CDR3: CASSGQASYEQYF
DNA: TGCGCCAGCAGTGGACAGGCTTCCTACGAGCAGTACTTC

D: TRBD1
size: -
V: TRBV24-1
J: TRBJ1-2
CDR3: CATSEPDRGLLGYTF
DNA: TGTGCCACCAGTGAACCGGACAGGGGGCTCTTGGGCTACACCTTC

D: -
size: -
V: TRBV9
J: TRBJ1-1
CDR3: CASSRDTNTEAFF
DNA: TGTGCCAGCAGCAGGGACACGAACACTGAAGCTTTCTTT

D: -
size: -
V: TRBV7-6
J: TRBJ2-1
CDR3: CASSLPEGGTAPDLQFF
DNA: TGTGCCAGCAGCTTACCCGAGGGGGGGACCGCCCCTGATTTGCAGTTCTTC

D: TRBD2
size: -
V: TRBV19
J: TRBJ2-3
CDR3: CASSMGGGGGTDTQYF
DNA: TGTGCCAGTAGTATGGGGGGCGGGGGGGGCACAGATACGCAGTATTTT

D: -
size: -
V: TRBV5-5
J: TRBJ1-1
CDR3: CASGEGGLTEAFF
DNA: TGTGCCAGCGGGGAGGGCGGGCTCACTGAAGCTTTCTTT

D: TRBD1
size: -
V: TRBV2
J: TRBJ1-1
CDR3: CASRINRDRENTEAFF
DNA: TGTGCCAGCCGTATAAACCGGGACAGGGAGAACACTGAAGCTTTCTTT

D: TRBD1
size: -
V: TRBV19
J: TRBJ2-1
CDR3: CASKSRTGRRDEQFF
DNA: TGTGCCAGCAAATCCAGGACAGGGCGCAGGGATGAGCAGTTCTTC

D: -
size: once
V: TRBV9
J: TRBJ2-7
CDR3: CASSANGDSSYEQYF
DNA: TGTGCCAGCAGCGCGAATGGGGACTCCTCCTACGAGCAGTACTTC

D: -
size: -
V: TRBV20-1
J: TRBJ1-2
CDR3: CSASYTGNWYGYTF
DNA: TGCAGTGCTAGTTACACAGGGAATTGGTATGGCTACACCTTC

D: TRBD2
size: -
V: TRBV23-1
J: TRBJ2-5
CDR3: CALQSTRRGSETQYF
DNA: TGCGCCCTTCAGTCTACCCGGCGGGGGAGCGAGACCCAGTACTTC

D: -
size: -
V: TRBV28
J: TRBJ2-4
CDR3: CASTSLVGEDIQYF
DNA: TGTGCCAGCACCTCTCTAGTGGGAGAGGACATTCAGTACTTC

D: -
size: -
V: TRBV30
J: TRBJ2-1
CDR3: CAWNPGDYSYNEQFF
DNA: TGTGCCTGGAACCCCGGGGATTACTCCTACAATGAGCAGTTCTTC

D: TRBD1
size: -
V: TRBV28
J: TRBJ1-6
CDR3: CASSFGDRSHSPLHF
DNA: TGTGCCAGCAGTTTCGGGGACAGGTCCCATTCACCCCTCCACTTT

D: TRBD1
size: -
V: TRBV30
J: TRBJ1-5
CDR3: CAWSGGGGVQPQHF
DNA: TGTGCCTGGAGTGGAGGAGGGGGCGTTCAGCCCCAGCATTTT

D: -
size: -
V: TRBV7-3
J: TRBJ2-3
CDR3: CASSLRGPDTQYF
DNA: TGTGCCAGCAGCTTAAGAGGGCCAGATACGCAGTATTTT

D: -
size: few
V: TRBV4-1
J: TRBJ1-2
CDR3: CASSQDSPRQIGNYGYTF
DNA: TGCGCCAGCAGCCAAGATTCCCCAAGACAAATTGGTAACTATGGCTACACCTTC

D: -
size: -
V: TRBV6-1
J: TRBJ1-5
CDR3: CASSGGRAQHF
DNA: TGTGCCAGCAGCGGGGGGCGAGCCCAGCATTTT

D: TRBD1
size: -
V: TRBV7-8
J: TRBJ1-2
CDR3: CASSLAGGQGFDGYTF
DNA: TGTGCCAGCAGCTTAGCGGGGGGACAGGGTTTTGATGGCTACACCTTC

D: -
size: -
V: TRBV30
J: TRBJ2-7
CDR3: CAGTRSAYEQYF
DNA: TGTGCCGGTACACGTTCCGCCTACGAGCAGTACTTC

D: TRBD1
size: -
V: TRBV5-4
J: TRBJ1-1
CDR3: CASSILQGSAEAFF
DNA: TGTGCCAGCAGCATCCTACAGGGGAGTGCTGAAGCTTTCTTT

D: -
size: -
V: TRBV5-6
J: TRBJ2-4
CDR3: CASTQQMVAKNIQYF
DNA: TGTGCCAGCACCCAACAGATGGTAGCCAAAAACATTCAGTACTTC

D: TRBD1
size: -
V: TRBV18
J: TRBJ1-1
CDR3: CASSPDGQGEAFF
DNA: TGTGCCAGCTCCCCTGACGGACAGGGTGAGGCTTTCTTT

D: -
size: -
V: TRBV20-1
J: TRBJ1-2
CDR3: CSARETGGYTF
DNA: TGCAGTGCTAGAGAAACCGGGGGCTACACCTTC

D: -
size: -
V: TRBV7-9
J: TRBJ2-7
CDR3: CASIGDITYEQYF
DNA: TGTGCCAGCATAGGGGACATAACCTACGAGCAGTACTTC

D: TRBD1
size: few
V: TRBV10-1
J: TRBJ1-1
CDR3: CASSNGTGLYTEAFF
DNA: TGCGCCAGCAGTAATGGGACAGGCCTTTACACTGAAGCTTTCTTT

D: TRBD1
size: -
V: TRBV3-1/TRBV3-2
J: TRBJ1-2
CDR3: CASSHRTGDNYGYTF
DNA: TGTGCCAGCAGCCACCGGACAGGGGATAACTATGGCTACACCTTC

D: -
size: few
V: TRBV6-5
J: TRBJ1-5
CDR3: CASSLTINQPQHF
DNA: TGTGCCAGCAGCCTAACGATCAATCAGCCCCAGCATTTT

D: -
size: -
V: TRBV5-4
J: TRBJ1-3
CDR3: CASSLQGNSGNTIYF
DNA: TGTGCCAGCAGCTTGCAGGGAAACTCTGGAAACACCATATATTTT

D: -
size: few
V: TRBV12-5
J: TRBJ1-4
CDR3: CASGLTLDGQTMVKLFF
DNA: TGTGCTAGTGGTTTGACACTGGACGGACAGACGATGGTAAAACTGTTTTTT